The 14 T cell receptor beta chains listed next were all sequenced from one sample in a study of cytomegalovirus exposure and HLA in healthy donors. The PCR was carried out with 60 Vbeta primers and 13 Jbeta primers. Libraries were prepared by immunoSEQ multiplex PCR; TCRdb keeps only in-frame clonotypes and omits some of them. The sample yields about 140,000 clones, roughly 80% seen once. Specimen: PBMCs. The receptor source for this set is a man aged 40-49 years in good health and CMV-seronegative.

The genes are TRBV4-1 and TRBJ2-5; 12 nucleotides match TRBD1. Germline V gene lookup returns CDR1 MGHRA and CDR2 YSYEKL. V dropped 2 bases and J dropped 2; count of bases not matched to a gene: 6. There are 17 residues in the CDR3. DNA for the CDR3: TGCGCCAGCAGCCAAAGGGACAGGGGGCGTGGTCAAGAGACCCAGTACTTC. Protein product: CASSQRDRGRGQETQYF.

This clone appeared once. The chain uses TRBV6-7 and TRBJ1-1; maybe TRBD1 (6 bases). TRBV6-7 is known as an ORF, though its function is uncertain. V lost 2 bases, J lost 5 bases, and 18 bases lay in between. The length of the CDR3 is 16 residues. For the CDR3, the DNA is TGTGCCAGCAGTTACACAGGGACCGCCCCGGGGACTGAAGCTTTCTTT. It specifies CASSYTGTAPGTEAFF.

The count of this clone is one. This chain joins TRBV10-3 and TRBJ1-1; D remains ambiguous. Germline assignment: CDR1 ENHRY and CDR2 SYGVKD. This CDR3 is built from 12 residues. V was pared by 8 bases and J by 2 bases, with 9 bases between. CDR3 nucleotides: TGTGCCATCGGAGGAAAAAACACTGAAGCTTTCTTT. This codes for CAIGGKNTEAFF.

This chain uses TRBV7-8 with TRBJ1-2; TRBD1 might be the D (5 bases). CDR1 is SGHVS and CDR2 is FQNEAQ in the germline V gene. The CDR3 consists of 12 residues. V dropped 4 bases and J dropped 8 bases, with 11 bases sitting between them. The CDR3 nucleotides are TGTGCCAGCAGCTACGACAGATCCGGCTACACCTTC. Translating it yields CASSYDRSGYTF.

This chain connects TRBV6-5 to TRBJ1-5, with D maybe TRBD1 (5 bases). Germline CDR1 reads MNHEY; CDR2 reads SVGAGI. V was shortened by 2 bases and J by 4 bases, with 12 bases between the two germline ends. The CDR3 is 15 amino acids. The CDR3 DNA reads TGTGCCAGCAGTTACGGGGGGGTCGGAAATCAGCCCCAGCATTTT. Translated: CASSYGGVGNQPQHF.

The count of this clone is one. This chain links TRBV28 with TRBJ1-2; 8 positions match TRBD1. Germline V CDR1 and CDR2: MDHEN, SYDVKM. This CDR3 has 16 amino acids. V lost 3 bases, J lost 5 bases, and 11 bases stayed unmatched. This CDR3 is CASSFSSGGREYGYTF. The CDR3 nucleotides read TGTGCCAGCAGTTTTTCATCAGGGGGCAGGGAGTATGGCTACACCTTC.

The gene calls are TRBV7-9 and TRBJ1-2, with 8 bases aligning to TRBD1. CDR1 is SEHNR, CDR2 FQNEAQ, per germline (reference sequence). The CDR3 runs 14 residues. Trimming cost V 4 bases and J 3 bases; bases outside gene matches: 4. In DNA form, the CDR3 reads TGTGCCAGCAGCTCGATACAGGGGGACTATGGCTACACCTTC. Translating gives CASSSIQGDYGYTF.

The genes are TRBV30 and TRBJ2-5, with 7 nucleotides matching TRBD1. V shed 3 bases and J 5 bases; nucleotides not matched to a gene: 6. Germline V lookup: CDR1 GTSNPN, CDR2 SVGIG (reference sequence). The CDR3 runs 13 residues. In DNA, the CDR3 is TGTGCCTGGAGACGGGACAGAAGGGAGACCCAGTACTTC. Its protein is CAWRRDRRETQYF.

The V gene is TRBV7-8, the J gene TRBJ1-5; 7 positions agree with TRBD1. With V trimmed by 7 bases and J by 6 bases, 6 bases remained unmatched. The germline gives CDR1 SGHVS, CDR2 FQNEAQ. The CDR3 extends over 13 amino acids. CDR3 in DNA: TGTGCCAGCACCGAGGGGGCGGGTCAGCCCCAGCATTTT. As protein: CASTEGAGQPQHF.

The V gene is TRBV19, the J gene TRBJ2-6; 8 bases agree with TRBD1. V was clipped by 4 bases and J by 0 bases; unmatched bases: 5. This CDR3 region has 17 residues. Germline V gene sequence: CDR1 LNHDA, CDR2 SQIVND (reference sequence). The CDR3 region has the DNA TGTGCCAGTAGTAGGGGGACAGGTGTCTCTGGGGCCAACGTCCTGACTTTC. Encoded protein: CASSRGTGVSGANVLTF.

The chain links TRBV6-1 to TRBJ1-2, with TRBD1 identical over 8 bases. Germline assignment: CDR1 MNHNS and CDR2 SASEGT. The CDR3 length is 13 residues. The DNA of the CDR3 is TGTGCTACAGCAGAGGGACAGGACTATGGCTACACCTTC. This codes for CATAEGQDYGYTF.

The chain is built from TRBV5-4 and TRBJ2-3, with 7 bases matching TRBD1. CDR1 is SGHNT, CDR2 YYREEE, per germline (reference sequence). Trimming took 3 bases from V and 2 from J; bases not matched to a gene: 12. This CDR3 has 17 residues. The CDR3 sequence: CASSSQGVPVLTDTQYF. The CDR3 DNA reads TGTGCCAGCAGCTCTCAGGGGGTCCCTGTCCTCACAGATACGCAGTATTTT.

The chain carries TRBV4-1 and TRBJ2-7, with 11 bases aligning to TRBD1. The CDR3 has 15 amino acids. V trimming: 4 bases; J trimming: 4 bases; junction bases outside the gene matches: 6. Germline V gives CDR1 MGHRA, CDR2 YSYEKL. CDR3 sequence reads: CASSLDGQGAYEQYF. The CDR3 DNA is TGCGCCAGCAGCCTCGATGGACAGGGGGCGTACGAGCAGTACTTC.

This sequence joins TRBV10-3 and TRBJ1-5; 7 nucleotides agree with TRBD1. The germline V gene encodes CDR1 ENHRY and CDR2 SYGVKD. V was clipped by 3 bases and J by 6 bases; unmatched bases: 2. The CDR3 has 13 residues. The CDR3 here is CAISDPGGQPQHF. CDR3 sequence (DNA): TGTGCCATCAGTGACCCAGGGGGTCAGCCCCAGCATTTT.